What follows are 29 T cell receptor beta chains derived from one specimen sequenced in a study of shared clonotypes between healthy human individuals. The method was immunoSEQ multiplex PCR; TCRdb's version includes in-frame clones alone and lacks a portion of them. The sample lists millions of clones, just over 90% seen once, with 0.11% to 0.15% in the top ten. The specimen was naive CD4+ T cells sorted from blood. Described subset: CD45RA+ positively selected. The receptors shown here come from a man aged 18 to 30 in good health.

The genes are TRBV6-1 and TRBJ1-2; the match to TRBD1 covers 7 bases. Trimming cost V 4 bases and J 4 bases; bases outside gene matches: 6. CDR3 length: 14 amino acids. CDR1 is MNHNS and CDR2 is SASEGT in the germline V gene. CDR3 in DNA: TGTGCCAGCAGTGCGCAGGACAGGCCCTATGGCTACACCTTC. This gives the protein CASSAQDRPYGYTF.

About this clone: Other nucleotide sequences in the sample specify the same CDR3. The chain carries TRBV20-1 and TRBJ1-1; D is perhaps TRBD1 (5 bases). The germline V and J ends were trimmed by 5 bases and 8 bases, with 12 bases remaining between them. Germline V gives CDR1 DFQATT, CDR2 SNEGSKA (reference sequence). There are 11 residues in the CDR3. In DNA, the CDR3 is TGCAGTGCTTCCCGGGGGACCGAAGCTTTCTTT. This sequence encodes CSASRGTEAFF.

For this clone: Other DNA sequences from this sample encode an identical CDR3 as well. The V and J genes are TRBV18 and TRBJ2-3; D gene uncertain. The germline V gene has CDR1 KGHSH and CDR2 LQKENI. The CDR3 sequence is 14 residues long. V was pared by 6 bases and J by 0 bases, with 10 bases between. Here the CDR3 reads CASSATSSTDTQYF. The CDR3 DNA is TGTGCCAGCTCGGCTACTTCTAGCACAGATACGCAGTATTTT.

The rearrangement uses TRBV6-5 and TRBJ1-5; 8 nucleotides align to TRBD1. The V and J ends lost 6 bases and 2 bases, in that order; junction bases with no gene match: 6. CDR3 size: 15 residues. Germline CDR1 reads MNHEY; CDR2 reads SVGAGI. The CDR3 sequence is CASSRTGFGNQPQHF. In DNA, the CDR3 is TGTGCCAGCAGCCGGACAGGGTTTGGCAATCAGCCCCAGCATTTT.

For the CDR3, the DNA is TGCGCCAGCAAAAACGGAGCTGGGGCCAACGTCCTGACTTTC. Its protein product is CASKNGAGANVLTF. The chain carries TRBV5-1 and TRBJ2-6, with no clear D. The V end was cut by 6 bases, the J end by 2 bases, with 9 bases between. The germline V gene has CDR1 SGHRS and CDR2 YFSETQ. The CDR3 sequence is 14 residues long.

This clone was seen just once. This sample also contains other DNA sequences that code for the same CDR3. CDR3 amino acids: CASSLGLAGTTGELFF. In nucleotides, the CDR3 is TGTGCCAGCAGCTTAGGACTAGCGGGGACCACCGGGGAGCTGTTTTTT. V is TRBV7-2 and J is TRBJ2-2; TRBD2 agrees at 11 bases. Germline assignment: CDR1 SGHTA and CDR2 FQGNSA. This CDR3 has 16 residues. V dropped 1 base and J dropped 4; count of bases not matched to a gene: 2.

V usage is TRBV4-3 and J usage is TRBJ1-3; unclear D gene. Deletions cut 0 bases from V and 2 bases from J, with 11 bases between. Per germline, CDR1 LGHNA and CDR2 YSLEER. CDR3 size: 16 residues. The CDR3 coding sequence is TGCGCCAGCAGCCAAGAACTCCAAGGCGCTGGAAACACCATATATTTT. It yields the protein CASSQELQGAGNTIYF.

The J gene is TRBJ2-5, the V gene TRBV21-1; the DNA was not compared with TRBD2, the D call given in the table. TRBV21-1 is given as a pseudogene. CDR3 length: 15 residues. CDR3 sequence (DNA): TGTGCCAGCAGCACTTTACTAGGGCTGCAAGAGACCCAGTACTTC. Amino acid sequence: CASSTLLGLQETQYF.

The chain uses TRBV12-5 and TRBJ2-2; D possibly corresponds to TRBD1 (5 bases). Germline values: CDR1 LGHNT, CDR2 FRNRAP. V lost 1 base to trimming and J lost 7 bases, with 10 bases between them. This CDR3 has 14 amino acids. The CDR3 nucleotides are TGTGCTAGTGGTTTGGGCAGGGCTAACGGGGAGCTGTTTTTT. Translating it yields CASGLGRANGELFF.

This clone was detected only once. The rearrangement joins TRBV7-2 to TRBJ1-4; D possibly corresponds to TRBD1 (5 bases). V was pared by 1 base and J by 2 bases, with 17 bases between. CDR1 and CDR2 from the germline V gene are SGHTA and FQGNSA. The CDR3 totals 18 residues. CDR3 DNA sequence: TGTGCCAGCAGCTTAGGCCCCTCGGGACCCCCGACTAATGAAAAACTGTTTTTT. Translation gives CASSLGPSGPPTNEKLFF.

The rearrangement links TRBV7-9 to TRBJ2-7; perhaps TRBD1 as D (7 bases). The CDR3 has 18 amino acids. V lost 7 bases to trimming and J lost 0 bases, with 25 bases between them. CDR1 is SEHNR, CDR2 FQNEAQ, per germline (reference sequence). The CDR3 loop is CASTRDAGYRDSSYEQYF. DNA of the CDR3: TGTGCCAGCACTCGTGACGCGGGGTATCGGGACAGCTCCTACGAGCAGTACTTC.

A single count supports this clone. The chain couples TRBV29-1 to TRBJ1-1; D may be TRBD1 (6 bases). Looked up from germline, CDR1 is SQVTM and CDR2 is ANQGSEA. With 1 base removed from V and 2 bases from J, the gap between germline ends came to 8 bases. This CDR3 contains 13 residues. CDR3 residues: CSVEVQGNTEAFF. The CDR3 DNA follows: TGCAGCGTTGAAGTACAGGGAAACACTGAAGCTTTCTTT.

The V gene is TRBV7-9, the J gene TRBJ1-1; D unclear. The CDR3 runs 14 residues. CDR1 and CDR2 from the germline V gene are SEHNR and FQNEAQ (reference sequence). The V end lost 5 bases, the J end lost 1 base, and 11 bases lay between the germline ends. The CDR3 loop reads CASSPLQGNTEAFF. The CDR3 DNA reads TGTGCCAGCAGCCCCCTCCAAGGGAACACTGAAGCTTTCTTT.

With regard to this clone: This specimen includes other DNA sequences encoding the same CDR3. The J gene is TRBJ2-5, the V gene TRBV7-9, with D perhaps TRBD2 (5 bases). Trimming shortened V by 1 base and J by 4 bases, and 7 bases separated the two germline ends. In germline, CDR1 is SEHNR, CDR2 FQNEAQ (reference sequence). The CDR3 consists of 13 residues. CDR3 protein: CASSLDRGETQYF. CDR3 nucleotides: TGTGCCAGCAGCTTAGATCGGGGAGAGACCCAGTACTTC.

The CDR3 sequence: CASGLGENPDTQETQYF. The CDR3 coding sequence is TGTGCTAGTGGTTTGGGAGAAAACCCGGACACCCAAGAGACCCAGTACTTC. The chain links TRBV12-5 to TRBJ2-5; D perhaps matches TRBD1 (5 bases). This CDR3 is 17 amino acids long. Trimming left V 1 base short and J 1 base short, with 16 bases between. The germline CDR1 and CDR2 sequences are LGHNT and FRNRAP.

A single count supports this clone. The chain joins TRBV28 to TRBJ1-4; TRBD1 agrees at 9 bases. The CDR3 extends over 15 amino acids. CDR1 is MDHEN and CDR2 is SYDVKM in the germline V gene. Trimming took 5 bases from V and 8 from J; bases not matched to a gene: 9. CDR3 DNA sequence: TGTGCCAGCAGTCCCGTGACAGGGGGACGGGAAAAACTGTTTTTT. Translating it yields CASSPVTGGREKLFF. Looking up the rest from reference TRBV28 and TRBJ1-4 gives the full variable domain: DVKVTQSSRYLVKRTGEKVFLECVQDMDHENMFWYRQDPGLGLRLIYFSYDVKMKEKGDIPEGYSVSREKKERFSLILESASTNQTSMYLCASSPVTGGREKLFFGSGTQLSVL.

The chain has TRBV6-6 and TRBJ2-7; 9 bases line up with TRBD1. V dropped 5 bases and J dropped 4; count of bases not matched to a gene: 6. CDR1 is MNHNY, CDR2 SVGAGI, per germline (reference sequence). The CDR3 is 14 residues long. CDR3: CASSRDRVYYEQYF. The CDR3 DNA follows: TGTGCCAGCAGTCGGGACAGGGTTTATTACGAGCAGTACTTC.

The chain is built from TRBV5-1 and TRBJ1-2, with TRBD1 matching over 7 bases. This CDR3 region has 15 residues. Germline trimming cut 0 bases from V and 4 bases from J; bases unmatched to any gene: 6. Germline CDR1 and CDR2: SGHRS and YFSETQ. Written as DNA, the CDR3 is TGCGCCAGCAGCTTGGCCTCGGGACAGCCCTATGGCTACACCTTC. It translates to CASSLASGQPYGYTF.

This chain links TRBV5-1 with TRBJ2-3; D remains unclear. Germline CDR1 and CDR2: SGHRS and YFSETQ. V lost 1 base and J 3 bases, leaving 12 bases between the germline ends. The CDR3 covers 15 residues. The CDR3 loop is CASSLLGYPTDTQYF. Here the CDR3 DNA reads TGCGCCAGCAGCTTGTTGGGCTACCCTACAGATACGCAGTATTTT.

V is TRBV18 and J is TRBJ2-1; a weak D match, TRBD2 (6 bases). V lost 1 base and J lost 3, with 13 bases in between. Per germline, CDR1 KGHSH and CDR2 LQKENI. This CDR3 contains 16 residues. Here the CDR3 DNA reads TGTGCCAGCTCACCACGGGAGGCGGGGAGCTACAATGAGCAGTTCTTC. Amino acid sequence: CASSPREAGSYNEQFF.

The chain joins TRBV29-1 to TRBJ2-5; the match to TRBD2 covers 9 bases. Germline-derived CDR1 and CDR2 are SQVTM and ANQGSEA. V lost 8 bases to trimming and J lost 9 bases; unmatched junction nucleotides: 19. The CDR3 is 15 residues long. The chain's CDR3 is CSFRAGGTSGRPQYF. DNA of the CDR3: TGCAGCTTTAGGGCGGGAGGGACCAGCGGCCGGCCCCAGTACTTC.

CDR3 sequence: CASRTGGSTNEKLFF. CDR3 coding DNA: TGTGCCAGCAGGACAGGGGGGTCAACTAATGAAAAACTGTTTTTT. V is TRBV6-6 and J is TRBJ1-4, with TRBD1 matching over 9 bases. V was pared by 6 bases and J by 0 bases, with 2 bases of the junction left unmatched. The CDR3 runs to 15 residues. In germline, CDR1 is MNHNY, CDR2 SVGAGI (reference sequence).

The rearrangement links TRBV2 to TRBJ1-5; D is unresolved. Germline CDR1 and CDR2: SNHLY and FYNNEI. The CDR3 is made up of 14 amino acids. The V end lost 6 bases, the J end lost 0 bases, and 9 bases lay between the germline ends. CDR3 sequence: CASSALFSNQPQHF. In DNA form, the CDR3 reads TGTGCCAGCAGCGCGTTGTTTAGCAATCAGCCCCAGCATTTT.

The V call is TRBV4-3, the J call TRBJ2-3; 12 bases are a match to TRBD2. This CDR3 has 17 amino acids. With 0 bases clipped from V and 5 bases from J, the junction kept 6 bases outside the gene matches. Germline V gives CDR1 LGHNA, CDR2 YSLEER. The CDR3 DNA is TGCGCCAGCAGCCAAGATCTACTAGCGGGAGGAGGAGATACGCAGTATTTT. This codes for CASSQDLLAGGGDTQYF.

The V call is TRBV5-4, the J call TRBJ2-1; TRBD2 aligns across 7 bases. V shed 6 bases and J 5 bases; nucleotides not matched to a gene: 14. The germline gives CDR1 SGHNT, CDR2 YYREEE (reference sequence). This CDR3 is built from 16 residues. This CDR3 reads CASITTGSGTNNEQFF. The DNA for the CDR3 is TGTGCCAGCATCACAACGGGGAGCGGGACCAACAATGAGCAGTTCTTC.

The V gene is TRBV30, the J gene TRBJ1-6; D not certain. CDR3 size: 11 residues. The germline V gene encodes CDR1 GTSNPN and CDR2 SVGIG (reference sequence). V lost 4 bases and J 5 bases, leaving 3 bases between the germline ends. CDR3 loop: CAWNNNSPLHF. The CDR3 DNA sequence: TGTGCCTGGAACAATAATTCACCCCTCCACTTT.

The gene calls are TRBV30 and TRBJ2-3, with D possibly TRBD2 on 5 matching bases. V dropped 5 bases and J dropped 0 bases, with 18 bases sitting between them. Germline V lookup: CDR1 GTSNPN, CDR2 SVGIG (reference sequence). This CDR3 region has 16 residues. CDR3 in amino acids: CAWGTDYSISTDTQYF. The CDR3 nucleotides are TGTGCCTGGGGAACTGACTATTCGATAAGCACAGATACGCAGTATTTT. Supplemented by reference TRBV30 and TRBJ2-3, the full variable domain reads SQTIHQWPATLVQPVGSPLSLECTVEGTSNPNLYWYRQAAGRGLQLLFYSVGIGQISSEVPQNLSASRPQDRQFILSSKKLLLSDSGFYLCAWGTDYSISTDTQYFGPGTRLTVL.

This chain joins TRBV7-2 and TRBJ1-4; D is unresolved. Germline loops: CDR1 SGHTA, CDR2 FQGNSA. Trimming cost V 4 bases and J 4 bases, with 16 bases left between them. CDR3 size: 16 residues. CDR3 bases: TGTGCCAGCAGCTCCTCCTGGGGTCTGTTTAATGAAAAACTGTTTTTT. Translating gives CASSSSWGLFNEKLFF. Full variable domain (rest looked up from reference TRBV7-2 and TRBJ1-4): GAGVSQSPSNKVTEKGKDVELRCDPISGHTALYWYRQSLGQGLEFLIYFQGNSAPDKSGLPSDRFSAERTGGSVSTLTIQRTQQEDSAVYLCASSSSWGLFNEKLFFGSGTQLSVL.

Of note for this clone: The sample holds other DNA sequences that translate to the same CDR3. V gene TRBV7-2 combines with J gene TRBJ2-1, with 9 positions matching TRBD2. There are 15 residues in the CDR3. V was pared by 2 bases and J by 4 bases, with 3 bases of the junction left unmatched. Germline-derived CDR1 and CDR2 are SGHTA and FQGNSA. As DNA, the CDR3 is TGTGCCAGCAGCTTAAGCGGGGGGCCTTACAATGAGCAGTTCTTC. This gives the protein CASSLSGGPYNEQFF.